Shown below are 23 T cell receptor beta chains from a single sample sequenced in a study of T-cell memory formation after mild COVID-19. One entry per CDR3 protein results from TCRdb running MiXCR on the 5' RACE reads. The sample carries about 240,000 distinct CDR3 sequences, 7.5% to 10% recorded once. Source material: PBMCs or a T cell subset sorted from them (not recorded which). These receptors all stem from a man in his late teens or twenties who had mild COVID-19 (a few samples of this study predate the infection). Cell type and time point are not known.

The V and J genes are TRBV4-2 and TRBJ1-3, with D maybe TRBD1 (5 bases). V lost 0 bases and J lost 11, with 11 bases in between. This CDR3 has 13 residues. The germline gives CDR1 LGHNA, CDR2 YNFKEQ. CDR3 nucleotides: TGTGCCAGCAGCCAAGAGGAGCGGGGGGCCATATATTTT. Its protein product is CASSQEERGAIYF.

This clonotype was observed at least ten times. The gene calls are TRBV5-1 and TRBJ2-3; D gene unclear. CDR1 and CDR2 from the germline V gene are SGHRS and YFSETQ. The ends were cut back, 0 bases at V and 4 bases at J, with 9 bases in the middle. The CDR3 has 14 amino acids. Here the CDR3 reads CASSLGGPADTQYF. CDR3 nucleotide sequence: TGCGCCAGCAGCTTGGGGGGTCCTGCAGATACGCAGTATTTT.

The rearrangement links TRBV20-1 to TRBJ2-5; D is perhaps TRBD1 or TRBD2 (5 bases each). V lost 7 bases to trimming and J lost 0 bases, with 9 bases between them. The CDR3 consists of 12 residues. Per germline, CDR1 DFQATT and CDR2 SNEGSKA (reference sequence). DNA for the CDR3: TGCAGTGGAGGGGCAGACCAAGAGACCCAGTACTTC. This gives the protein CSGGADQETQYF.

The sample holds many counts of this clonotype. CDR3 nucleotides: TGTGCCACCTCGCCCGAGATCTTAGGGAATGAGCAGTTCTTC. It codes for CATSPEILGNEQFF. This chain connects TRBV11-2 to TRBJ2-1; D call uncertain. The CDR3 loop spans 14 amino acids. V was clipped by 10 bases and J by 7 bases, with 20 bases between them. The germline V gene has CDR1 SGHAT and CDR2 FQNNGV. Together with reference TRBV11-2 and TRBJ2-1, the CDR3 gives the full variable domain: EAGVAQSPRYKIIEKRQSVAFWCNPISGHATLYWYQQILGQGPKLLIQFQNNGVVDDSQLPKDRFSAERLKGVDSTLKIQPAKLEDSAVYLCATSPEILGNEQFFGPGTRLTVL.

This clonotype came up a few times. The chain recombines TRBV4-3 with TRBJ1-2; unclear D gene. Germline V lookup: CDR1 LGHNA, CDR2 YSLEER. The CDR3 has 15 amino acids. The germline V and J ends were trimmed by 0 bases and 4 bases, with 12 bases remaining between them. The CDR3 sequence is CASSQDLMGSYGYTF. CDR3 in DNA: TGCGCCAGCAGCCAAGATCTGATGGGCAGCTATGGCTACACCTTC.

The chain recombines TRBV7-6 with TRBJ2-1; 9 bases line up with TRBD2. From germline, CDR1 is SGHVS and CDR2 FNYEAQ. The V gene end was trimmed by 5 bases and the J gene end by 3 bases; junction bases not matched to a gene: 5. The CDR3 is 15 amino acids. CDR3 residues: CASSLGGGVYNEQFF. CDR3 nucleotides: TGTGCCAGCAGCCTCGGCGGGGGGGTCTACAATGAGCAGTTCTTC.

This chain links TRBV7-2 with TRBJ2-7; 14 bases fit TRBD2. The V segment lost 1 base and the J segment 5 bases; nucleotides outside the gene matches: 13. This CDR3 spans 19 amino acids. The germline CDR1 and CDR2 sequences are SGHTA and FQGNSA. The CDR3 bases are TGTGCCAGCAGCTTAGTTGGGCGTGGACTAGCGGGGGGTTCCCACGAGCAGTACTTC. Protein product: CASSLVGRGLAGGSHEQYF.

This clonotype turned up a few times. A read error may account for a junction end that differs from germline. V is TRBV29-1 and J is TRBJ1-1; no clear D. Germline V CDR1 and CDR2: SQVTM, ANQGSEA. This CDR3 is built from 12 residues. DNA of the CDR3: TGCAGCGCTGAACCTTCGAACACTGAAGCTTTCTTT. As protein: CSAEPSNTEAFF.

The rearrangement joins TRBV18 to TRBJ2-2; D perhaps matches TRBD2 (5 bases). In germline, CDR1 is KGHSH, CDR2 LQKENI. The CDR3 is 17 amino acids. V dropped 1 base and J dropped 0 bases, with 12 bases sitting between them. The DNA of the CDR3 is TGTGCCAGCTCACCACTTGTACACGGGACGAACACCGGGGAGCTGTTTTTT. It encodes CASSPLVHGTNTGELFF. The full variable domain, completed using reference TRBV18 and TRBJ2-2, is NAGVMQNPRHLVRRRGQEARLRCSPMKGHSHVYWYRQLPEEGLKFMVYLQKENIIDESGMPKERFSAEFPKEGPSILRIQQVVRGDSAAYFCASSPLVHGTNTGELFFGEGSRLTVL.

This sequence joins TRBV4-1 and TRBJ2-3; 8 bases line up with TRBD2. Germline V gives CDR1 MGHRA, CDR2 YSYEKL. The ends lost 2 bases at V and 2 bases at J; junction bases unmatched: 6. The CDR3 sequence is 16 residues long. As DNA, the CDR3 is TGCGCCAGCAGCCAAAGGGTAGCGGGGCTCACAGATACGCAGTATTTT. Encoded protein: CASSQRVAGLTDTQYF.

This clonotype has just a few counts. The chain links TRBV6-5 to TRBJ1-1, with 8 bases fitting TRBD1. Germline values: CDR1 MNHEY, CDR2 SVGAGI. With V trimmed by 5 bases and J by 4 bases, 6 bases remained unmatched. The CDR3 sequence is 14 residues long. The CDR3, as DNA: TGTGCCAGCAGTAACCCTACAGGGGGCACTGAAGCTTTCTTT. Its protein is CASSNPTGGTEAFF.

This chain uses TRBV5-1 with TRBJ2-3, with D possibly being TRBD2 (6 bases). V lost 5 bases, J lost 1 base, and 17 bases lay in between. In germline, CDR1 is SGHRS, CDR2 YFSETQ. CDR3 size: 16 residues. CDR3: CASRSLTGGGTDTQYF. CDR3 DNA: TGCGCCAGCAGGTCACTGACCGGGGGAGGCACAGATACGCAGTATTTT.

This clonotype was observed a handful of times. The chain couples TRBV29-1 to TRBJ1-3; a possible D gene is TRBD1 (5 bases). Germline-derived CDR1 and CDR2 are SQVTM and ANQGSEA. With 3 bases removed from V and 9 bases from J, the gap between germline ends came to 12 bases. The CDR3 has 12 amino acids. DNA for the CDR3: TGCAGCGTTGACCGGGACCGGGGCACCATATATTTT. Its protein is CSVDRDRGTIYF. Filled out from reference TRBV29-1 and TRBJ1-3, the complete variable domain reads SAVISQKPSRDICQRGTSLTIQCQVDSQVTMMFWYRQQPGQSLTLIATANQGSEATYESGFVIDKFPISRPNLTFSTLTVSNMSPEDSSIYLCSVDRDRGTIYFGEGSWLTVV.

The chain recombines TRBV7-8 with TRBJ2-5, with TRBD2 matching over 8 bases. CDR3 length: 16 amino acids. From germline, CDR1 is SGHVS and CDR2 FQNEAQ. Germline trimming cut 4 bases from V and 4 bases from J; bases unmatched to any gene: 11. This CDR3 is CASSSGAGRALETQYF. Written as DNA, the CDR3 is TGTGCCAGCAGCTCCGGAGCCGGGAGGGCCTTAGAGACCCAGTACTTC. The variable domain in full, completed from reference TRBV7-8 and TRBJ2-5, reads GAGVSQSPRYKVAKRGQDVALRCDPISGHVSLFWYQQALGQGPEFLTYFQNEAQLDKSGLPSDRFFAERPEGSVSTLKIQRTQQEDSAVYLCASSSGAGRALETQYFGPGTRLLVL.

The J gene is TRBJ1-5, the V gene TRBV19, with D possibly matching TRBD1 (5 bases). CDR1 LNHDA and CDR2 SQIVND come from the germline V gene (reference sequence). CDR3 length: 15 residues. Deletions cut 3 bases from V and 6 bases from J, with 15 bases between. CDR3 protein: CASSIWAGLFQPQHF. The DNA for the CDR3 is TGTGCCAGTAGTATTTGGGCAGGGTTATTTCAGCCCCAGCATTTT.

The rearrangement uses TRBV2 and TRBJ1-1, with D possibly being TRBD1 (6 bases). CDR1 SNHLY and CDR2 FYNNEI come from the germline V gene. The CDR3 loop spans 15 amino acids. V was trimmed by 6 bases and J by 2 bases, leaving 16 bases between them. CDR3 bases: TGTGCCAGCAGCCATTATGGACAGACTAACACTGAAGCTTTCTTT. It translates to CASSHYGQTNTEAFF.

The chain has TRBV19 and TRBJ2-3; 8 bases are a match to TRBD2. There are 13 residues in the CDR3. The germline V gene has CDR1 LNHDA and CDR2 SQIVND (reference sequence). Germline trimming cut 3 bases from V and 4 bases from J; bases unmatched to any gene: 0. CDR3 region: CASSMREADTQYF. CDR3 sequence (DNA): TGTGCCAGTAGTATGCGGGAGGCAGATACGCAGTATTTT.

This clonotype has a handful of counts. CDR3 nucleotide sequence: TGTGCCAGCAGCTTACTTGGCAGGAATCTCAATTCACCCCTCCACTTT. Translating gives CASSLLGRNLNSPLHF. The chain recombines TRBV11-2 with TRBJ1-6, with D unclear. The germline V gene has CDR1 SGHAT and CDR2 FQNNGV. Trimming took off 2 bases at V and 7 bases at J, with 15 bases between the two ends. The CDR3 is 16 amino acids.

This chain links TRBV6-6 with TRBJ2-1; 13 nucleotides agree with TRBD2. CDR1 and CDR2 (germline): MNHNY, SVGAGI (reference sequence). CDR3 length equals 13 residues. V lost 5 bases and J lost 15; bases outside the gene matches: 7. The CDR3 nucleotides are TGTGCCAGCAGTGCAGGACTAGCGGGGGTAACGTTCTTC. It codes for CASSAGLAGVTFF.

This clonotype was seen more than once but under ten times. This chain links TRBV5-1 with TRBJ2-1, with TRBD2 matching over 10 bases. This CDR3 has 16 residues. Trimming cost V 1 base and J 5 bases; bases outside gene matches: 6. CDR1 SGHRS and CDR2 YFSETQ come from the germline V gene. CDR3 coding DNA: TGCGCCAGCAGCTTGATCCCTAGCGGGGGCCACAATGAGCAGTTCTTC. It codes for CASSLIPSGGHNEQFF. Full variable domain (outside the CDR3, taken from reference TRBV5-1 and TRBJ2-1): KAGVTQTPRYLIKTRGQQVTLSCSPISGHRSVSWYQQTPGQGLQFLFEYFSETQRNKGNFPGRFSGRQFSNSRSEMNVSTLELGDSALYLCASSLIPSGGHNEQFFGPGTRLTVL.

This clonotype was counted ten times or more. CDR3 protein: CASSSSGGASGANVLTF. CDR3 bases: TGTGCCAGCAGCAGTAGCGGGGGGGCCTCTGGGGCCAACGTCCTGACTTTC. The chain links TRBV4-2 to TRBJ2-6; 11 nucleotides line up with TRBD2. The CDR3 runs to 17 residues. J gave up 0 bases and V 5 bases, and 3 bases lay outside the gene matches. Germline CDR1 is LGHNA and CDR2 is YNFKEQ.

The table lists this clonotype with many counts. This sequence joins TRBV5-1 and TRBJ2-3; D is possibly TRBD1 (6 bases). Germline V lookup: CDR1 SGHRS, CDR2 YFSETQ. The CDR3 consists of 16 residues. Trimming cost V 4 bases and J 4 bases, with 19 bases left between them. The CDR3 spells CASSPPRGGGPDTQYF. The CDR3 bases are TGCGCCAGCAGCCCCCCCAGGGGCGGCGGACCAGATACGCAGTATTTT.

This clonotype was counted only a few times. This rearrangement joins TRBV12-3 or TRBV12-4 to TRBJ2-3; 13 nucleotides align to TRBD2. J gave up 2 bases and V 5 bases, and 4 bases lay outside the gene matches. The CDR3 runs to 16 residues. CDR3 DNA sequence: TGTGCCAGCAGTACGGGACTAGCGGGGATCACAGATACGCAGTATTTT. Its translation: CASSTGLAGITDTQYF.